This is a list of T cell receptor beta chains from one sample in a study of cytomegalovirus exposure and HLA in healthy donors. Sequencing used immunoSEQ multiplex PCR; TCRdb keeps in-frame clones, though not all of them. The sample yields approximately 100,000 clones, 60% to 80% seen once. Sequenced sample: PBMCs. These receptors all stem from a female donor in good health and CMV-seronegative. Both conserved end residues are part of each CDR3. The order of the fields is J gene, V gene, D gene, clone size, CDR3 DNA, CDR3 protein. The D gene is left open where the match is weak. Only some rows state a clone size, as once, few, many or a class for expanded clones.

TRBJ1-1,TRBV2,.,few,TGTGCCGGGGGGGAAATGAACACTGAAGCTTTCTTT,CAGGEMNTEAFF
TRBJ2-7,TRBV30,.,.,TGTGCCTGGAGTGTTGCTAGTGGCTACGAGCAGTACTTC,CAWSVASGYEQYF
TRBJ1-2,TRBV6-5,.,.,TGTGCCAGCAGCCAAAGGTGGGGGCGCGATGGCTACACCTTC,CASSQRWGRDGYTF
TRBJ2-3,TRBV30,.,.,TGTGCCTGGAGTGCCTTAAATACGCAGTATTTT,CAWSALNTQYF
TRBJ1-2,TRBV4-1,TRBD1,.,TGCGCCAGCAGCCAAGCAGGGGGCGGGAATGGCTACACCTTC,CASSQAGGGNGYTF
TRBJ2-1,TRBV19,TRBD2,.,TGTGCCAGTAGTATTGGTCTAGCGGACTACAATGAGCAGTTCTTC,CASSIGLADYNEQFF
TRBJ1-2,TRBV4-1,TRBD1,.,TGCGCCAGCAGCCCCCGTCACACAGGGGGGGACTATGGCTACACCTTC,CASSPRHTGGDYGYTF
TRBJ2-1,TRBV30,TRBD2,.,TGTGCCTGGAGTGCCTCTAGCGGCAAGGTGCAGTTCTTC,CAWSASSGKVQFF
TRBJ2-1,TRBV7-3,TRBD2,.,TGTGCCAGCAGCTTAGGCGGGAGGGGCGCCAATGAGCAGTTCTTC,CASSLGGRGANEQFF
TRBJ1-1,TRBV6-6,.,.,TGTGCCAGCAGAAGCAGGGGTTTGAACACTGAAGCTTTCTTT,CASRSRGLNTEAFF
TRBJ2-1,TRBV6-5,TRBD1,.,TGTGCCAGCAGAGGGGACAGAACTTACAATGAGCAGTTCTTC,CASRGDRTYNEQFF
TRBJ2-5,TRBV7-6,.,.,TGTGCAGGGGGTGAAACAGGGTCACGCCAAGAGACCCAGTACTTC,CAGGETGSRQETQYF
TRBJ1-5,TRBV28,.,.,TGTGCCAGCAGTTTGAACTCGGGGGGAATAGTCAATCAGCCCCAGCATTTT,CASSLNSGGIVNQPQHF
TRBJ2-7,TRBV7-2,TRBD1,.,TGTGCCAGCAGCTACAGGGGGCTGACCTACGAGCAGTACTTC,CASSYRGLTYEQYF
TRBJ2-1,TRBV7-2,TRBD1,.,TGTGCCAGCAGCGGGACAGTTAACAATGAGCAGTTCTTC,CASSGTVNNEQFF
TRBJ1-3,TRBV11-3,.,.,TGTGCCAGCAGCCCGGGACACCTTGTGGGGGACACCATATATTTT,CASSPGHLVGDTIYF